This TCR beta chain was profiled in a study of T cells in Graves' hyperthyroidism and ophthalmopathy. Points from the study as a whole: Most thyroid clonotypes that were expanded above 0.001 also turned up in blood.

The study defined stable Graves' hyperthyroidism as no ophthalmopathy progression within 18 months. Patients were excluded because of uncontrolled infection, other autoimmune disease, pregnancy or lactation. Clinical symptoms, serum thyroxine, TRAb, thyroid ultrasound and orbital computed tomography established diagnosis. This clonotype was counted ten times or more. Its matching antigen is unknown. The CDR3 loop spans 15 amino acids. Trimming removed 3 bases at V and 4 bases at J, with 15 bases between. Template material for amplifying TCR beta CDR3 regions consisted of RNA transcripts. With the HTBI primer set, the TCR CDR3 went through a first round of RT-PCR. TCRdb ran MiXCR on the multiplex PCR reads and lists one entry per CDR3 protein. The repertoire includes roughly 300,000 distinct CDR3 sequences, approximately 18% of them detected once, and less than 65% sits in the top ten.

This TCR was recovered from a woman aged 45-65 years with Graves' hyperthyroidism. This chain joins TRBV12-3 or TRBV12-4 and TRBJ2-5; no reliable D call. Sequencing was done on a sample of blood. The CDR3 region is CASSFSDGISETQYF. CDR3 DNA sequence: TGTGCCAGCAGTTTCAGCGATGGGATTTCAGAGACCCAGTACTTC.